In its sample, the clone carrying this T cell receptor (beta chain) was seen a few times. No antigen is known for it. This record comes from a study of identical twins. General study points: The more abundant beta clonotypes in cord blood had fewer insertions, and memory repertoires did not show this.

TCRdb re-derived calls from the 5' RACE reads in MiXCR, one entry per CDR3 protein. The sample consists of more than 1.5 million distinct CDR3 sequences, 25% to 35% of them appearing once. Healthy Caucasian donors formed the entire cohort. Germline loops: CDR1 MNHEY, CDR2 SMNVEV (reference sequence). The CDR3 has 15 amino acids. V was clipped by 0 bases and J by 0 bases, with 8 bases between them. The sequence came from a newborn girl in good health. This chain uses TRBV27 with TRBJ2-5, with D uncertain. Material for sequencing was cord blood. CDR3 sequence: CASSLSIGYQETQYF. The CDR3 DNA reads TGTGCCAGCAGTTTATCGATCGGTTACCAAGAGACCCAGTACTTC.